Presented here are 23 T cell receptor beta chains from one specimen sequenced in a study of blood T cell repertoires in COVID-19. Using immunoSEQ multiplex PCR, the repertoire was profiled, and TCRdb retains in-frame clones only, with some absent. The sample shows about 140,000 clones, about 88% of them seen only once. The sample taken for sequencing was peripheral blood. These receptors all come from a human donor with COVID-19, enrolled during active disease. The donor label of this sample is uncertain.

The J gene is TRBJ1-3, the V gene TRBV5-1, with no clear D. The CDR3 has 16 residues. CDR1 SGHRS and CDR2 YFSETQ come from the germline V gene. Trimming took off 4 bases at V and 0 bases at J, with 14 bases between the two ends. The CDR3 coding sequence is TGCGCCAGCAGCCCGGGTGAGGGAGGCTCTGGAAACACCATATATTTT. Its translation is CASSPGEGGSGNTIYF.

This chain connects TRBV19 to TRBJ1-1; the D gene is possibly TRBD1 (5 bases). V was clipped by 7 bases and J by 1 base, with 19 bases between them. Germline V gene lookup returns CDR1 LNHDA and CDR2 SQIVND (reference sequence). There are 16 residues in the CDR3. The CDR3 here is CASNLPAGHANTEAFF. DNA for the CDR3: TGTGCCAGTAATCTCCCCGCAGGGCACGCGAACACTGAAGCTTTCTTT.

This clone was observed a few times. The chain joins TRBV5-4 to TRBJ1-1, with D possibly matching TRBD1 (6 bases). In germline, CDR1 is SGHNT, CDR2 YYREEE (reference sequence). CDR3 size: 15 residues. Trimming took off 4 bases at V and 5 bases at J, with 18 bases between the two ends. This CDR3 is CASSPGGGAGTEAFF. The CDR3 nucleotides are TGTGCCAGCAGCCCAGGAGGGGGGGCTGGAACTGAAGCTTTCTTT.

The chain employs TRBV19 and TRBJ2-3; D may be TRBD2 (5 bases). This CDR3 spans 15 amino acids. Trimming took 6 bases from V and 5 from J, leaving 18 bases between them. Germline V gene sequence: CDR1 LNHDA, CDR2 SQIVND (reference sequence). The CDR3 DNA follows: TGTGCCAGTAGCGTGGAGGTGGGGTTTAGAGATACGCAGTATTTT. This sequence encodes CASSVEVGFRDTQYF.

This chain uses TRBV5-4 with TRBJ2-2, with D perhaps TRBD1 (7 bases). The CDR3 is 16 residues long. Trimming stripped 4 bases from V and 5 bases from J, with 18 bases between. Germline lookup yields CDR1 SGHNT and CDR2 YYREEE (reference sequence). The CDR3 nucleotides read TGTGCCAGCAGCGATCTGGGGGGACAGCCGACCGGGGAGCTGTTTTTT. Its translation is CASSDLGGQPTGELFF.

This chain uses TRBV18 with TRBJ1-2, with 8 bases fitting TRBD1. V shed 3 bases and J 4 bases; nucleotides not matched to a gene: 10. The CDR3 consists of 16 residues. The germline gives CDR1 KGHSH, CDR2 LQKENI. The CDR3 nucleotides are TGTGCCAGCTCACCCCCCGGACAGGGATCGATCTATGGCTACACCTTC. The encoded protein is CASSPPGQGSIYGYTF.

This sequence joins TRBV6-6 and TRBJ1-2, with D unresolved. V was clipped by 0 bases and J by 8 bases, with 7 bases between them. In germline, CDR1 is MNHNY, CDR2 SVGAGI (reference sequence). The CDR3 totals 12 residues. For the CDR3, the DNA is TGTGCCAGCAGTTACTCTAACCAGGGCTACACCTTC. Its protein product is CASSYSNQGYTF.

V gene TRBV6-5 combines with J gene TRBJ1-2; D not certain. V was cut by 7 bases and J by 3 bases, with 6 bases left in between. Germline V gene data show CDR1 as MNHEY and CDR2 as SVGAGI. The CDR3 consists of 11 residues. The CDR3 nucleotides are TGTGCCAGCACCGGGTACTATGGCTACACCTTC. Translating gives CASTGYYGYTF.

The chain joins TRBV5-4 to TRBJ1-3; the D is unclear. Looked up from germline, CDR1 is SGHNT and CDR2 is YYREEE (reference sequence). This CDR3 has 16 amino acids. V was trimmed by 0 bases and J by 0 bases, leaving 10 bases between them. CDR3 sequence (DNA): TGTGCCAGCAGCTTGGCTACGGGTACCTCTGGAAACACCATATATTTT. Translating it yields CASSLATGTSGNTIYF.

The chain carries TRBV6-6 and TRBJ2-7; TRBD1 matches 11 bases. This CDR3 comprises 15 residues. Germline assignment: CDR1 MNHNY and CDR2 SVGAGI (reference sequence). The ends lost 6 bases at V and 1 base at J; junction bases unmatched: 5. CDR3 region: CASSLGQGASYEQYF. CDR3 nucleotide sequence: TGTGCCAGCAGCCTTGGACAGGGGGCTTCCTACGAGCAGTACTTC.

This chain joins TRBV20-1 and TRBJ2-1; TRBD2 matches at 10 bases. The CDR3 runs 15 residues. Germline V gene sequence: CDR1 DFQATT, CDR2 SNEGSKA (reference sequence). V lost 3 bases, J lost 7 bases, and 9 bases stayed unmatched. CDR3 region: CSASSGLAGVNEQFF. In DNA form, the CDR3 reads TGCAGTGCTAGTAGTGGCCTAGCGGGAGTAAATGAGCAGTTCTTC.

This clone was detected only a few times. The chain links TRBV7-6 to TRBJ1-1, with D perhaps matching TRBD1 (6 bases). Germline V gene lookup returns CDR1 SGHVS and CDR2 FNYEAQ. Trimming pared 5 bases from V and 5 bases from J, leaving 30 bases between. CDR3 length: 19 residues. This chain's CDR3 is CASSRPPGSGVGGRTEAFF. For the CDR3, the DNA is TGTGCCAGCAGCCGGCCCCCGGGCTCGGGGGTGGGGGGGCGGACTGAAGCTTTCTTT.

The DNA of the CDR3 is TGTGCCAGCAGCTTCGGGACAGGGGGTTACAATGAGCAGTTCTTC. Translating it yields CASSFGTGGYNEQFF. The chain joins TRBV5-4 to TRBJ2-1; TRBD1 matches 11 bases. V was pared by 2 bases and J by 4 bases, with 2 bases of the junction left unmatched. Germline-derived CDR1 and CDR2 are SGHNT and YYREEE (reference sequence). The CDR3 has 15 amino acids.

The chain has TRBV28 and TRBJ1-1; D not resolved. Trimming pared 8 bases from V and 1 base from J, leaving 8 bases between. The CDR3 covers 12 residues. Germline CDR1 reads MDHEN; CDR2 reads SYDVKM. The CDR3 region is CASEGGNTEAFF. Written as DNA, the CDR3 is TGTGCCAGCGAAGGAGGGAACACTGAAGCTTTCTTT.

The chain carries TRBV27 and TRBJ2-3; tentative D call: TRBD2 (6 bases). Trimming left V 3 bases short and J 0 bases short, with 13 bases between. The CDR3 consists of 16 residues. CDR1 is MNHEY and CDR2 is SMNVEV in the germline V gene (reference sequence). CDR3 nucleotides: TGTGCCAGCAGTTTGCGAGGAAGCGGGAGCACAGATACGCAGTATTTT. This translates into CASSLRGSGSTDTQYF.

The rearrangement joins TRBV6-6 to TRBJ1-5, with 7 bases that match TRBD1. The CDR3 consists of 14 residues. Per germline, CDR1 MNHNY and CDR2 SVGAGI (reference sequence). Unmatched junction bases numbered 6, after V lost 5 bases and J lost 5 bases. The CDR3 nucleotides are TGTGCCAGCAGTCCCGACAGGGAATATCAGCCCCAGCATTTT. It encodes CASSPDREYQPQHF.

The count of this clone is one. This chain connects TRBV2 to TRBJ2-4, with D unresolved. Germline-derived CDR1 and CDR2 are SNHLY and FYNNEI. Trimming removed 5 bases at V and 0 bases at J, with 11 bases between. The CDR3 covers 15 residues. The DNA for the CDR3 is TGTGCCAGCAGTCCCGGTGATCTAGCCAAAAACATTCAGTACTTC. Protein: CASSPGDLAKNIQYF.

The V call is TRBV9, the J call TRBJ1-1; 7 bases are a match to TRBD1. Germline V lookup: CDR1 SGDLS, CDR2 YYNGEE. The V gene end was trimmed by 4 bases and the J gene end by 2 bases; junction bases not matched to a gene: 14. CDR3 length: 17 residues. The CDR3 loop is CASSSSPFNRGNTEAFF. The CDR3 DNA follows: TGTGCCAGCAGCTCCAGCCCCTTTAACAGGGGCAACACTGAAGCTTTCTTT.

The V gene is TRBV19, the J gene TRBJ1-4; D remains ambiguous. This CDR3 region has 14 residues. Germline V lookup: CDR1 LNHDA, CDR2 SQIVND (reference sequence). Trimming shortened V by 2 bases and J by 7 bases, and 11 bases separated the two germline ends. The CDR3 sequence is CASSISGSGEKLFF. CDR3 DNA sequence: TGTGCCAGTAGTATAAGTGGGTCAGGTGAAAAACTGTTTTTT.

This rearrangement joins TRBV3-1 (or the pseudogene TRBV3-2) to TRBJ2-1, with TRBD2 as a possible D gene (6 bases). CDR1 is LGHDT, CDR2 YNNKEL, per germline (reference sequence). V shed 1 base and J shed 7 bases, with 20 bases lying between them. The CDR3 covers 17 residues. CDR3 residues: CASSQGRDSLVLNEQFF. CDR3 coding DNA: TGTGCCAGCAGCCAAGGGCGGGACTCTCTGGTCCTGAATGAGCAGTTCTTC.

The chain uses TRBV19 and TRBJ1-2, with D hard to call. The CDR3 extends over 15 amino acids. Germline lookup yields CDR1 LNHDA and CDR2 SQIVND (reference sequence). The V end was cut by 5 bases, the J end by 2 bases, with 15 bases between. The CDR3 loop reads CASSPEGSGNYGYTF. In nucleotides, the CDR3 is TGTGCCAGTAGTCCAGAGGGTTCGGGAAACTATGGCTACACCTTC.

The chain couples TRBV12-5 to TRBJ2-1; 7 bases are shared with TRBD2. Germline V CDR1 and CDR2: LGHNT, FRNRAP. This CDR3 region has 16 residues. With V trimmed by 5 bases and J by 4 bases, 11 bases remained unmatched. The CDR3 here is CASGIRRGGRYNEQFF. As DNA, the CDR3 is TGTGCTAGTGGTATCCGCCGTGGCGGGAGATACAATGAGCAGTTCTTC.

The J gene is TRBJ2-7, the V gene TRBV6-6, with D perhaps matching TRBD1 (7 bases). Germline lookup yields CDR1 MNHNY and CDR2 SVGAGI (reference sequence). This CDR3 contains 12 residues. The germline V and J ends were trimmed by 2 bases and 6 bases, with 8 bases remaining between them. DNA for the CDR3: TGTGCCAGCAGTTACCAGGGGGGCGAGCAGTACTTC. It codes for CASSYQGGEQYF.